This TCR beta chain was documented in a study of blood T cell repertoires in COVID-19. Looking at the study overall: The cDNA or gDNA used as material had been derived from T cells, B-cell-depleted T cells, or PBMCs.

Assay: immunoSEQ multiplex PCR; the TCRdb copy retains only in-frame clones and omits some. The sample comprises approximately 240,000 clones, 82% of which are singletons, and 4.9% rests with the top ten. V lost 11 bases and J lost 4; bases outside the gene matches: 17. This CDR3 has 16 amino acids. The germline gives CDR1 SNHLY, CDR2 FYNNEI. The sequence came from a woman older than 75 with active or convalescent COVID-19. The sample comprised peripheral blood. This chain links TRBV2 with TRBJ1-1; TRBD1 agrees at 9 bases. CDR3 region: CAGTPGTGISSTEAFF. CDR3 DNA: TGTGCCGGCACCCCCGGGACAGGGATAAGTAGCACTGAAGCTTTCTTT.